One sample yielded the 31 T cell receptor beta chains listed below, sequenced in a study of cytomegalovirus exposure and HLA in healthy donors. Amplification used 60 Vbeta primers and 13 Jbeta primers. Using immunoSEQ multiplex PCR, the repertoire was profiled, and TCRdb retains in-frame clones only, with some absent. Of 130,000 to 150,000 clones detected, about three fifths appear once; the ten largest clones hold over 2.5%. Material: PBMCs. These receptors originate from a woman aged 30 to 39 in good health and CMV-seropositive.

This clone has just a few counts. Distinct nucleotide sequences in the sample also encode this CDR3. V and J are TRBV29-1 and TRBJ2-7; no clear D. CDR1 is SQVTM and CDR2 is ANQGSEA in the germline V gene. Trimming removed 4 bases from V and 2 bases from J, with 15 bases in between. This CDR3 comprises 14 residues. The DNA for the CDR3 is TGCAGCGTTGCCCCCGCCTGGAGACCCTACGAGCAGTACTTC. Translation: CSVAPAWRPYEQYF.

The chain employs TRBV7-9 and TRBJ1-3, with D unclear. CDR3 length equals 15 residues. CDR1 is SEHNR, CDR2 FQNEAQ, per germline (reference sequence). V lost 5 bases and J lost 2, with 13 bases in between. The CDR3 sequence: CASSRFGGTGNTIYF. In DNA, the CDR3 is TGTGCCAGCAGCAGATTTGGAGGCACTGGAAACACCATATATTTT.

V is TRBV7-2 and J is TRBJ2-7; 8 nucleotides match TRBD2. J lost 2 bases, V lost 0 bases, and 9 bases had no gene match. Germline V lookup: CDR1 SGHTA, CDR2 FQGNSA. The CDR3 loop spans 17 amino acids. The CDR3 DNA reads as TGTGCCAGCAGCTTAGCGATTAGAAGCGGGGGAACCTACGAGCAGTACTTC. Translation gives CASSLAIRSGGTYEQYF.

The rearrangement links TRBV4-1 to TRBJ2-7; a weak D match, TRBD2 (5 bases). With 2 bases removed from V and 7 bases from J, the gap between germline ends came to 12 bases. CDR3 length equals 13 residues. Per germline, CDR1 MGHRA and CDR2 YSYEKL. CDR3 region: CASSQRDGGEQYF. The CDR3 DNA reads TGCGCCAGCAGCCAACGGGATGGAGGAGAGCAGTACTTC.

The V gene is TRBV27, the J gene TRBJ1-1, with 9 bases matching TRBD1. CDR3 size: 15 residues. Per germline, CDR1 MNHEY and CDR2 SMNVEV (reference sequence). V lost 0 bases to trimming and J lost 11 bases; unmatched junction nucleotides: 10. This CDR3 reads CASSLSGTGTGEAFF. In DNA, the CDR3 is TGTGCCAGCAGTTTATCAGGGACAGGGACGGGGGAGGCTTTCTTT.

The V call is TRBV9, the J call TRBJ1-5; D possibly corresponds to TRBD1 (6 bases). V shed 3 bases and J shed 1 base, with 11 bases lying between them. The CDR3 extends over 15 amino acids. Looked up from germline, CDR1 is SGDLS and CDR2 is YYNGEE. DNA of the CDR3: TGTGCCAGCAGCGCCTTCGGACAGAGCAATCAGCCCCAGCATTTT. Translated: CASSAFGQSNQPQHF.

The sample holds a few counts of this clone. This chain connects TRBV6-5 to TRBJ1-2, with D perhaps matching TRBD1 (6 bases). V was shortened by 6 bases and J by 5 bases, with 16 bases between the two germline ends. This CDR3 has 14 residues. Germline CDR1 and CDR2: MNHEY and SVGAGI. CDR3 residues: CASRKPGHLYGYTF. As DNA, the CDR3 is TGTGCCAGCAGAAAACCGGGACATTTATATGGCTACACCTTC.

This clone was seen a few times. This chain connects TRBV2 to TRBJ1-2; tentatively, D is TRBD1 (6 bases). Germline V gene sequence: CDR1 SNHLY, CDR2 FYNNEI. Trimming shortened V by 4 bases and J by 4 bases, and 10 bases separated the two germline ends. CDR3 size: 13 residues. The CDR3 here is CASSVRRGYGYTF. CDR3 bases: TGTGCCAGCAGTGTCCGCAGGGGCTATGGCTACACCTTC.

The chain employs TRBV2 and TRBJ2-3; D call uncertain. Germline lookup yields CDR1 SNHLY and CDR2 FYNNEI. V was pared by 3 bases and J by 4 bases, with 5 bases between. CDR3 length equals 12 residues. The CDR3 coding sequence is TGTGCCAGCAGTGATTTCGCAGATACGCAGTATTTT. Its translation: CASSDFADTQYF.

The chain combines TRBV7-9 with TRBJ2-7; D ambiguous. The CDR3 length is 14 residues. In germline, CDR1 is SEHNR, CDR2 FQNEAQ (reference sequence). V lost 0 bases, J lost 6 bases, and 12 bases lay in between. CDR3: CASSLAPRNGEQYF. For the CDR3, the DNA is TGTGCCAGCAGCTTAGCGCCCAGGAACGGCGAGCAGTACTTC.

The chain employs TRBV6-5 and TRBJ2-7; D remains unclear. There are 14 residues in the CDR3. V gave up 6 bases and J gave up 0 bases, with 12 bases separating them. Germline values: CDR1 MNHEY, CDR2 SVGAGI. CDR3 DNA sequence: TGTGCCAGCAGGAATCTAATAAGCTCCTACGAGCAGTACTTC. Its translation: CASRNLISSYEQYF.

The chain links TRBV7-9 to TRBJ1-2; the match to TRBD1 covers 7 bases. V gave up 7 bases and J gave up 2 bases; unmatched junction bases: 13. Germline-derived CDR1 and CDR2 are SEHNR and FQNEAQ (reference sequence). The CDR3 spans 16 residues. Here the CDR3 reads CASTVGVTGPNYGYTF. As DNA, the CDR3 is TGTGCCAGCACCGTGGGTGTGACAGGGCCCAACTATGGCTACACCTTC.

The J gene is TRBJ1-5, the V gene TRBV27; 7 bases match TRBD1. V dropped 6 bases and J dropped 1; count of bases not matched to a gene: 6. This CDR3 has 15 amino acids. Germline-derived CDR1 and CDR2 are MNHEY and SMNVEV (reference sequence). The CDR3 nucleotides read TGTGCCAGCAGAGGACAGGCTTGGAGCAATCAGCCCCAGCATTTT. This encodes CASRGQAWSNQPQHF.

This clone was found a few times. The chain joins TRBV27 to TRBJ1-2; 9 nucleotides line up with TRBD1. The CDR3 covers 15 residues. Germline V gene data show CDR1 as MNHEY and CDR2 as SMNVEV (reference sequence). The V gene end was trimmed by 3 bases and the J gene end by 2 bases; junction bases not matched to a gene: 4. In nucleotides, the CDR3 is TGTGCCAGCAGTTTGACAACAGGGGGCAACTATGGCTACACCTTC. Its translation is CASSLTTGGNYGYTF.

The V call is TRBV7-6, the J call TRBJ2-1; 8 bases align to TRBD2. J gave up 4 bases and V 5 bases, and 7 bases lay outside the gene matches. Germline CDR1 and CDR2: SGHVS and FNYEAQ. The CDR3 sequence is 15 residues long. CDR3 region: CASSRTGTRYNEQFF. The DNA for the CDR3 is TGTGCCAGCAGCCGGACCGGGACTAGGTACAATGAGCAGTTCTTC.

The rearrangement uses TRBV4-2 and TRBJ2-7; 8 bases are shared with TRBD2. V shed 3 bases, J shed 1 base, and the junction held 8 bases outside the gene matches. The CDR3 is 16 residues long. Germline V gives CDR1 LGHNA, CDR2 YNFKEQ. The CDR3 loop reads CASSQGAGDTSYEQYF. CDR3 DNA sequence: TGTGCCAGCAGCCAGGGAGCGGGGGACACTTCCTACGAGCAGTACTTC.

The chain joins TRBV5-1 to TRBJ1-1; weak D call: TRBD1 (5 bases). The CDR3 has 14 amino acids. Between the trimmed V and J ends, which lost 4 bases and 6 bases, there was a span of 16 bases. Looked up from germline, CDR1 is SGHRS and CDR2 is YFSETQ. Written as DNA, the CDR3 is TGCGCCAGCAGCGAGACAGCGAAAAGAGCTGAAGCTTTCTTT. This translates into CASSETAKRAEAFF.

V and J are TRBV6-4 and TRBJ2-3; 8 bases line up with TRBD2. The germline V gene encodes CDR1 MRHNA and CDR2 SNTAGT. J lost 1 base, V lost 6 bases, and 3 bases had no gene match. The length of the CDR3 is 14 residues. The CDR3 DNA follows: TGTGCCAGCAGCCATAGCGGGGGCACAGATACGCAGTATTTT. Residues: CASSHSGGTDTQYF.

The rearrangement links TRBV9 to TRBJ1-2; a possible D gene is TRBD1 (5 bases). Trimming cost V 4 bases and J 10 bases, with 17 bases left between them. The CDR3 length is 13 residues. Looked up from germline, CDR1 is SGDLS and CDR2 is YYNGEE. The CDR3 region is CASSPAGTPHYTF. The CDR3 DNA reads as TGTGCCAGCAGCCCAGCGGGGACCCCTCACTACACCTTC.

The chain couples TRBV6-1 to TRBJ1-1, with D uncertain. Germline V gene sequence: CDR1 MNHNS, CDR2 SASEGT. Deletions cut 6 bases from V and 1 base from J, with 12 bases between. The CDR3 loop spans 14 amino acids. The CDR3 protein is CASRYTRRNTEAFF. The CDR3 nucleotides are TGTGCCAGCAGATACACCCGTCGGAACACTGAAGCTTTCTTT.

The genes are TRBV6-1 and TRBJ2-1; 11 nucleotides match TRBD2. Germline CDR1 is MNHNS and CDR2 is SASEGT. With V trimmed by 3 bases and J by 8 bases, 6 bases remained unmatched. This CDR3 spans 15 amino acids. CDR3 DNA sequence: TGTGCCAGCAGTGATTCGGGACTAGCGGCCGATGAGCAGTTCTTC. Translated, it gives CASSDSGLAADEQFF.

J is TRBJ2-7 and V is TRBV19; TRBD1 might be the D (6 bases). CDR3 size: 17 residues. Germline V gene sequence: CDR1 LNHDA, CDR2 SQIVND (reference sequence). Trimming stripped 5 bases from V and 3 bases from J, with 23 bases between. The CDR3 region has the DNA TGTGCCAGTAGTCCCCGGGTAGGGGGAATCTTGAACTACGAGCAGTACTTC. Residues: CASSPRVGGILNYEQYF.

The chain couples TRBV7-9 to TRBJ2-5; the match to TRBD1 covers 9 bases. Per the germline V gene, CDR1 is SEHNR and CDR2 is FQNEAQ (reference sequence). V dropped 5 bases and J dropped 5; count of bases not matched to a gene: 9. This CDR3 comprises 15 residues. The CDR3 region is CASSPSRQGVETQYF. CDR3 sequence (DNA): TGTGCCAGCAGCCCGAGCCGACAGGGGGTTGAGACCCAGTACTTC.

The rearrangement joins TRBV5-1 to TRBJ2-7; 9 bases line up with TRBD1. The germline gives CDR1 SGHRS, CDR2 YFSETQ. Losses at the gene ends were 3 bases for V and 6 bases for J; bases not matched to a gene: 1. The CDR3 contains 12 residues. The CDR3 reads CASSSTGGEQYF. Written as DNA, the CDR3 is TGCGCCAGCAGCTCGACAGGGGGCGAGCAGTACTTC.

The CDR3 sequence is CASSLGGINTEAFF. Here the CDR3 DNA reads TGTGCCAGCAGCTTAGGGGGCATCAACACTGAAGCTTTCTTT. V usage is TRBV11-1 and J usage is TRBJ1-1; D possibly corresponds to TRBD1 (5 bases). Trimming took 1 base from V and 2 from J, leaving 8 bases between them. This CDR3 spans 14 amino acids. Germline V gene sequence: CDR1 SGHAT, CDR2 FQDESV (reference sequence).

The CDR3 reads CASSDSVSSGYVAEQFF. CDR3 bases: TGTGCCAGCAGTGACTCGGTGTCTAGCGGGTACGTGGCTGAGCAGTTCTTC. The chain joins TRBV6-4 to TRBJ2-1; 8 bases fit TRBD2. The CDR3 has 17 amino acids. V lost 0 bases to trimming and J lost 9 bases; unmatched junction nucleotides: 13. Germline V gene data show CDR1 as MRHNA and CDR2 as SNTAGT.

V and J are TRBV5-1 and TRBJ1-6; 7 bases match TRBD1. Trimming took 5 bases from V and 13 from J; bases not matched to a gene: 15. Germline CDR1 SGHRS, CDR2 YFSETQ. The CDR3 length is 15 residues. CDR3 loop: CASRQTGQRFDPLHF. The CDR3 DNA reads TGCGCCAGCAGACAAACGGGACAGAGGTTTGATCCCCTCCACTTT.

V is TRBV7-2 and J is TRBJ2-3; no firm D call. Germline values: CDR1 SGHTA, CDR2 FQGNSA. This CDR3 spans 13 amino acids. V gave up 5 bases and J gave up 4 bases, with 10 bases separating them. Here the CDR3 reads CASSLRGSDTQYF. The CDR3 DNA reads TGTGCCAGCAGCCTCAGAGGATCAGATACGCAGTATTTT.

This clone was seen only a few times. This sequence joins TRBV27 and TRBJ1-4; D ambiguous. Trimming left V 1 base short and J 8 bases short, with 14 bases between. This CDR3 comprises 15 residues. From germline, CDR1 is MNHEY and CDR2 SMNVEV (reference sequence). The DNA of the CDR3 is TGTGCCAGCAGTTTATATCGTCGGCGAGGCGAAAAACTGTTTTTT. It encodes CASSLYRRRGEKLFF.

The rearrangement joins TRBV6-5 to TRBJ2-5; perhaps TRBD1 as D (6 bases). The CDR3 sequence is 14 residues long. The V end was cut by 5 bases, the J end by 5 bases, with 15 bases between. From germline, CDR1 is MNHEY and CDR2 SVGAGI. The CDR3 DNA follows: TGTGCCAGCAGTGAAACAGGGTCGGGCGAGACCCAGTACTTC. Amino acid sequence: CASSETGSGETQYF.

The V and J genes are TRBV7-8 and TRBJ1-2; tentative D call: TRBD1 (6 bases). V gave up 3 bases and J gave up 8 bases, with 19 bases separating them. This CDR3 contains 15 residues. Looked up from germline, CDR1 is SGHVS and CDR2 is FQNEAQ. Here the CDR3 reads CASSLDTGRGGGYTF. DNA of the CDR3: TGTGCCAGCAGCTTGGACACAGGGAGGGGCGGGGGCTACACCTTC.